Each of the 22 T cell receptor beta chains below was sequenced from the same sample in a study of T-cell reconstitution after alpha-beta-depleted transplantation in children. Preparation of the TCRbeta library involved a method that used unique molecular identifiers. TCRdb re-called the PCR reads through MiXCR, storing one row per CDR3 protein. This table holds hundreds of thousands of distinct CDR3 sequences, 10% to 15% found once. Sequencing used PBMCs, mostly from graft donor cells, obtained 360 days after TCRalphabeta/CD19-depleted stem cell transplant. Receptor source: a male patient aged 10-17 years who had a stem cell transplant for acute myeloid leukemia, so the T cells may come from the graft donor.

This clonotype was seen repeatedly, ten times or more. The chain couples TRBV20-1 to TRBJ2-7; 9 nucleotides line up with TRBD1. CDR1 and CDR2 from the germline V gene are DFQATT and SNEGSKA (reference sequence). This CDR3 has 16 amino acids. The V gene end was trimmed by 8 bases and the J gene end by 3 bases; junction bases not matched to a gene: 17. The CDR3 DNA reads TGCAGTACTATTCAACCTGGGACAGGGCATCTCTACGAGCAGTACTTC. Translating gives CSTIQPGTGHLYEQYF.

This clonotype has a count of ten or more. V usage is TRBV29-1 and J usage is TRBJ2-7; no clear D. V shed 4 bases and J shed 2 bases, with 12 bases lying between them. The CDR3 totals 13 residues. Per germline, CDR1 SQVTM and CDR2 ANQGSEA. CDR3 sequence: CSVAGRLTYEQYF. The CDR3 DNA is TGCAGCGTTGCTGGCAGGTTAACCTACGAGCAGTACTTC.

This clonotype was seen only a few times. CDR3 in DNA: TGCAGTGCCCCGCAAATCTGGGGGACAGGGTTGAATAGGGTTCGGGCCGGGGAGCTGTTTTTT. This encodes CSAPQIWGTGLNRVRAGELFF. J is TRBJ2-2 and V is TRBV20-1; 9 bases map to TRBD1. CDR3 length: 21 residues. V lost 6 bases to trimming and J lost 6 bases; unmatched junction nucleotides: 29. In germline, CDR1 is DFQATT, CDR2 SNEGSKA (reference sequence).

J is TRBJ2-1 and V is TRBV10-3; D tentatively reads TRBD1 or TRBD2 (5 bases each). V was shortened by 5 bases and J by 10 bases, with 18 bases between the two germline ends. Germline CDR1 and CDR2: ENHRY and SYGVKD. The CDR3 consists of 14 residues. CDR3 sequence reads: CAISKGTAPVEQFF. The CDR3 nucleotides are TGTGCCATCAGTAAAGGGACGGCCCCCGTGGAGCAGTTCTTC.

Comments on this clonotype: Just one base apart from a much larger clone, this may be a read error. The chain joins TRBV5-8 to TRBJ2-1; 13 nucleotides line up with TRBD2. The CDR3 spans 15 residues. J lost 12 bases, V lost 5 bases, and 11 bases had no gene match. Per the germline V gene, CDR1 is SGHTS and CDR2 is YDEGEE. CDR3 bases: TGTGCCAGCAGTTCTGGACTAGCGGGGGCCGGGAGGCAGTTCTTC. This sequence encodes CASSSGLAGAGRQFF.

The CDR3 here is CSAIRTGTKIIHEQFF. The CDR3 DNA reads TGCAGTGCTATTAGAACCGGGACTAAGATAATCCATGAGCAGTTCTTC. The gene calls are TRBV20-1 and TRBJ2-1; TRBD2 matches 7 bases. The junction had 17 bases not matched to a gene; V was cut back by 4 bases and J by 8 bases. The germline V gene encodes CDR1 DFQATT and CDR2 SNEGSKA (reference sequence). This CDR3 has 16 residues.

V and J are TRBV20-1 and TRBJ2-1; the D gene is possibly TRBD1 (5 bases). The CDR3 consists of 15 residues. Germline lookup yields CDR1 DFQATT and CDR2 SNEGSKA (reference sequence). V was clipped by 3 bases and J by 0 bases, with 12 bases between them. The CDR3 here is CSARSRQPSYNEQFF. CDR3 sequence (DNA): TGCAGTGCTAGGTCCCGACAGCCCTCCTACAATGAGCAGTTCTTC.

This clonotype showed up many times. The gene calls are TRBV11-1 and TRBJ2-1, with unresolved D. The V gene lost 3 bases and the J gene lost 6 bases, with 9 bases spanning the gap. The CDR3 is 13 amino acids. Germline CDR1 reads SGHAT; CDR2 reads FQDESV (reference sequence). The CDR3 bases are TGTGCCAGCAGCTTTGCAGCTCTCAATGAGCAGTTCTTC. Encoded protein: CASSFAALNEQFF. Supplemented by reference TRBV11-1 and TRBJ2-1, the full variable domain reads EAEVAQSPRYKITEKSQAVAFWCDPISGHATLYWYRQILGQGPELLVQFQDESVVDDSQLPKDRFSAERLKGVDSTLKIQPAELGDSAMYLCASSFAALNEQFFGPGTRLTVL.

This clonotype was observed many times. The junction differs from germline at one of its ends, possibly a read error. The gene calls are TRBV7-9 and TRBJ2-7, with a weak D call TRBD1 (5 bases). The CDR3 is 10 amino acids. The germline V gene encodes CDR1 SEHNR and CDR2 FQNEAQ (reference sequence). Written as DNA, the CDR3 is TGTGCCAGCAGCTACGACAGTTCCTCCTTC. Residues: CASSYDSSSF.

This clonotype was seen a handful of times. In DNA, the CDR3 is TGTGCCAGCAGCTTAGCTAAAGGGGCAGCGAGCTCCTACAATGAGCAGTTCTTC. This translates into CASSLAKGAASSYNEQFF. The chain carries TRBV7-2 and TRBJ2-1; D might be TRBD1 (5 bases). Germline V gene data show CDR1 as SGHTA and CDR2 as FQGNSA. Trimming left V 0 bases short and J 0 bases short, with 15 bases between. The CDR3 sequence is 18 residues long.

This clonotype was found many times. The chain joins TRBV20-1 to TRBJ2-1; D may correspond to TRBD1 or TRBD2 (5 bases each). The CDR3 sequence is 12 residues long. CDR1 and CDR2 (germline): DFQATT, SNEGSKA (reference sequence). For the CDR3, the DNA is TGCAGGCCCTGGGGCGGGCACAATGAGCAGTTCTTC. Protein sequence: CRPWGGHNEQFF.

The chain combines TRBV7-2 with TRBJ2-7, with D unresolved. Trimming removed 1 base at V and 2 bases at J, with 6 bases between. Germline CDR1 and CDR2: SGHTA and FQGNSA. CDR3 length equals 13 residues. The CDR3 protein is CASSLVRPYEQYF. The CDR3 coding sequence is TGTGCCAGCAGCTTAGTTCGGCCCTACGAGCAGTACTTC.

This clonotype was recorded a few times. This sequence joins TRBV15 and TRBJ2-3; D is ambiguous. The germline V and J ends were trimmed by 1 base and 1 base, with 12 bases remaining between them. In germline, CDR1 is LNHNV, CDR2 YYDKDF (reference sequence). The CDR3 length is 16 residues. DNA of the CDR3: TGTGCCACCAGCAGAGGGATGGGCTCACGCACAGATACGCAGTATTTT. This gives the protein CATSRGMGSRTDTQYF.

Ten or more counts support this clonotype. This rearrangement joins TRBV6-5 to TRBJ2-5; no firm D call. The CDR3 is made up of 16 amino acids. Germline V gene lookup returns CDR1 MNHEY and CDR2 SVGAGI. The V and J ends lost 2 bases and 7 bases respectively, with 20 bases between them. The CDR3 protein is CASSYLREAIVGTQYF. CDR3 sequence (DNA): TGTGCCAGCAGTTACCTGCGAGAGGCCATTGTAGGGACCCAGTACTTC.

The chain carries TRBV12-3 or TRBV12-4 and TRBJ2-4, with D perhaps assigned TRBD1 or TRBD2 (5 bases each). V shed 6 bases and J shed 2 bases, with 14 bases lying between them. CDR3 length equals 15 residues. CDR3 bases: TGTGCCAGCAGGTCGAGTGAGGGGTCCAAAAACATTCAGTACTTC. This encodes CASRSSEGSKNIQYF.

The gene calls are TRBV30 and TRBJ1-1, with TRBD1 matching over 9 bases. The CDR3 consists of 17 residues. Germline V lookup: CDR1 GTSNPN, CDR2 SVGIG (reference sequence). The V gene end was trimmed by 2 bases and the J gene end by 4 bases; junction bases not matched to a gene: 14. CDR3 in DNA: TGTGCCTGGAGTAGGGCCCCTTGGGACAGGGAGGGCACTGAAGCTTTCTTT. Protein product: CAWSRAPWDREGTEAFF.

This clonotype showed up just a few times. The rearrangement joins TRBV7-3 to TRBJ2-1, with D unresolved. With 2 bases removed from V and 8 bases from J, the gap between germline ends came to 13 bases. CDR3 size: 14 residues. Per germline, CDR1 SGHTA and CDR2 FQGTGA. The CDR3 protein is CASSLFGRSDEQFF. The CDR3 DNA reads TGTGCCAGCAGCTTATTCGGACGGAGTGATGAGCAGTTCTTC.

This clonotype was seen at least ten times. V and J are TRBV29-1 and TRBJ2-7; D might be TRBD1 or TRBD2, each matching 5 bases. V was shortened by 4 bases and J by 4 bases, with 20 bases between the two germline ends. Germline V lookup: CDR1 SQVTM, CDR2 ANQGSEA. This CDR3 spans 15 amino acids. CDR3 DNA sequence: TGCAGCGTTGGGAGGCGGTCAGGGCGTTTGTACGAGCAGTACTTC. Protein product: CSVGRRSGRLYEQYF.

This clonotype was seen a handful of times. V usage is TRBV9 and J usage is TRBJ2-5; unclear D gene. V lost 3 bases, J lost 5 bases, and 17 bases lay in between. Germline CDR1 SGDLS, CDR2 YYNGEE. CDR3 length equals 15 residues. The CDR3 DNA reads as TGTGCCAGCAGCGCGAGGTCAGTACGACTCGAGACCCAGTACTTC. Its protein is CASSARSVRLETQYF.

A remark on this clonotype: One junction end disagrees with the germline gene, perhaps due to a read error. The V gene is TRBV7-7, the J gene TRBJ2-1; D could derive from TRBD1 or TRBD2 (5 bases each). From germline, CDR1 is SSHAT and CDR2 FNYEAQ (reference sequence). CDR3 length: 14 amino acids. CDR3 in amino acids: CASSLGDSPNEQFF. The CDR3 nucleotides are TGTGCTAGCAGCTTGGGGGATAGCCCCAATGAGCAGTTCTTC.

This clonotype was found a few times. This sequence joins TRBV12-3 or TRBV12-4 and TRBJ1-6; a weak D match, TRBD1 (6 bases). The CDR3 is 15 residues long. V lost 2 bases to trimming and J lost 10 bases, with 15 bases between them. CDR3 in amino acids: CASSLKGGVVSPLHF. DNA for the CDR3: TGTGCCAGCAGTTTAAAGGGGGGAGTGGTGTCACCCCTCCACTTT.

This clonotype was seen a few times. The CDR3 sequence: CSAPTGGTVGAKNIQYF. CDR3 bases: TGCAGTGCTCCGACAGGGGGCACGGTCGGCGCCAAAAACATTCAGTACTTC. The chain joins TRBV20-1 to TRBJ2-4; 10 positions match TRBD1. The V and J ends lost 5 bases and 1 base, in that order; junction bases with no gene match: 11. The germline gives CDR1 DFQATT, CDR2 SNEGSKA (reference sequence). The CDR3 covers 17 residues.